The 8 T cell receptor beta chains below were found in one sample sequenced in a study of regulatory T cells in long-lasting Graves disease. Regarding time point: newly diagnosed GD, antithyroid drugs for less than 3 months. Extracted RNA from PBMCs served as the source of the TCR library. Building the TCR beta libraries relied on iRepertoire HTBI primers, and CDR3 regions underwent Arm-PCR. TCRdb redid the calling of the multiplex PCR reads with MiXCR, one entry per CDR3 protein. The sample shows hundreds of thousands of distinct CDR3 sequences, 16% of them seen only once. This sample also belongs to another study, concerning T cells in Graves' hyperthyroidism and ophthalmopathy.

The sequencing used peripheral blood mononuclear cells (PBMCs), collected at new diagnosis, from a patient treated with antithyroid drugs. The receptors were sampled from a woman aged 35 to 60 with Graves disease.

This clonotype was seen at least ten times. For the CDR3, the DNA is TGTGCCAGTACAGTCCGGGCCCCCGACACTGAAGCTTTCTTT. Encoded protein: CASTVRAPDTEAFF. The chain employs TRBV19 and TRBJ1-1, with D unclear. V shed 7 bases and J shed 3 bases, with 15 bases lying between them. The CDR3 length is 14 residues. Germline V gives CDR1 LNHDA, CDR2 SQIVND (reference sequence).

Ten or more counts support this clonotype. The chain combines TRBV20-1 with TRBJ1-2; tentative D call: TRBD1 (6 bases). The CDR3 is 12 amino acids. Trimming shortened V by 6 bases and J by 5 bases, and 13 bases separated the two germline ends. In germline, CDR1 is DFQATT, CDR2 SNEGSKA (reference sequence). The CDR3 nucleotides are TGCAGTGCCCCGCGGGGGCCTTATGGCTACACCTTC. It codes for CSAPRGPYGYTF.

This clonotype was observed at least ten times. The chain is built from TRBV7-8 and TRBJ1-3; D ambiguous. V dropped 2 bases and J dropped 3 bases, with 11 bases sitting between them. Germline lookup yields CDR1 SGHVS and CDR2 FQNEAQ. CDR3 size: 15 residues. The DNA of the CDR3 is TGTGCCAGCAGCTTACTGCGCCCGGGTGGAAACACCATATATTTT. Translated: CASSLLRPGGNTIYF.

This clonotype was detected ten times or more. The chain is built from TRBV6-1 and TRBJ1-5; D gene unclear. CDR3 length: 13 amino acids. V shed 1 base and J shed 5 bases, with 6 bases lying between them. Germline values: CDR1 MNHNS, CDR2 SASEGT. CDR3 in amino acids: CASSEEADQPQHF. The CDR3 bases are TGTGCCAGCAGTGAAGAAGCTGATCAGCCCCAGCATTTT.

This clonotype has more than one count but fewer than ten. CDR3 residues: CASSLGAFGGLYNEQFF. For the CDR3, the DNA is TGCGCCAGCAGCTTGGGGGCATTCGGTGGGTTATACAATGAGCAGTTCTTC. The chain has TRBV5-1 and TRBJ2-1; no clear D. CDR1 is SGHRS and CDR2 is YFSETQ in the germline V gene. The V and J ends lost 0 bases and 4 bases respectively, with 17 bases between them. The CDR3 totals 17 residues.

The J gene is TRBJ2-3, the V gene TRBV4-2; 7 bases agree with TRBD2. The end of the DNA fits TRBJ2-7 better, so the J call may be wrong. The germline CDR1 and CDR2 sequences are LGHNA and YNFKEQ. This CDR3 is built from 14 residues. The CDR3 spells CASSPEAGAYEQYF. CDR3 bases: TGTGCCAGCAGCCCGGAGGCGGGAGCCTACGAGCAGTACTTC.

This clonotype was counted ten times or more. The CDR3 is CASNEPGHSGGTYNEQFF. The CDR3 DNA sequence: TGTGCCAGCAACGAACCCGGCCATAGCGGGGGAACCTACAATGAGCAGTTCTTC. This chain connects TRBV12-3 or TRBV12-4 to TRBJ2-1, with TRBD2 matching 9 bases. There are 18 residues in the CDR3. V gave up 7 bases and J gave up 2 bases; unmatched junction bases: 15.

V gene TRBV10-3 combines with J gene TRBJ1-3, with D perhaps TRBD1 (6 bases). Trimming left V 11 bases short and J 1 base short, with 9 bases between. The CDR3 is 12 amino acids. From germline, CDR1 is ENHRY and CDR2 SYGVKD. The CDR3 region has the DNA TGTGCCGCCCAGGGGTCTGGAAACACCATATATTTT. Its protein product is CAAQGSGNTIYF.